This TCR beta chain was documented in a study of cytomegalovirus exposure and HLA in healthy donors. Turning to the study itself: According to later analysis, the same platform produced the roughly 120 validation and approximately 700 first-cohort repertoires.

Measured with immunoSEQ multiplex PCR; TCRdb has only the in-frame clones, and not every one. The data show over 150,000 clones, over 85% seen once. Turning to this clone: Its antigen is not known.

Overall study findings and caveats: Reports indicated that the classifier achieved high specificity and sensitivity in diagnosing cytomegalovirus status. There were about 160 TCR beta chains listed as cytomegalovirus-associated.

The CDR3 has 17 residues. The V gene's germline CDR1 is WNHNN and CDR2 SYGVQD (reference sequence). V lost 4 bases and J 1 base, leaving 14 bases between the germline ends. The receptor's source is a man aged 18 to 35 in good health and CMV-seropositive. The chain combines TRBV10-1 with TRBJ2-6, with D unclear. Sequenced input: PBMCs. CDR3 protein: CASSVETQDSGANVLTF. CDR3 in DNA: TGCGCCAGCAGTGTCGAGACCCAGGATTCTGGGGCCAACGTCCTGACTTTC.